The 10 T cell receptor beta chains in this list originate from one sample, sequenced in a study of cytomegalovirus exposure and HLA in healthy donors. Repertoires were generated with immunoSEQ multiplex PCR, while TCRdb's copy carries only in-frame clones and drops some. The repertoire holds 65,000 to 75,000 clones, with 95% to 96% as singletons. The sample comprised PBMCs. Receptor source: a woman in her late teens or twenties in good health and CMV-seropositive.

The chain recombines TRBV7-8 with TRBJ2-7; D may be TRBD2 (6 bases). In germline, CDR1 is SGHVS, CDR2 FQNEAQ. Trimming cost V 3 bases and J 3 bases, with 15 bases left between them. The CDR3 runs 15 residues. This CDR3 is CASSFTPGTVYEQYF. The CDR3 DNA reads as TGTGCCAGCAGCTTCACCCCCGGGACTGTCTACGAGCAGTACTTC.

This chain joins TRBV11-3 and TRBJ2-2; D is possibly TRBD2 (5 bases). Per germline, CDR1 SGHNT and CDR2 YENEEA. CDR3 size: 15 residues. With 5 bases removed from V and 5 bases from J, the gap between germline ends came to 15 bases. The CDR3 sequence is CASSPGTRTTGELFF. The CDR3 DNA reads TGTGCCAGCAGCCCGGGAACTAGGACTACCGGGGAGCTGTTTTTT.

The chain uses TRBV5-6 and TRBJ2-1, with D unresolved. The V end lost 2 bases, the J end lost 10 bases, and 7 bases lay between the germline ends. CDR1 is SGHDT and CDR2 is YYEEEE in the germline V gene. CDR3 length equals 11 residues. The CDR3 region is CASSFQYEQFF. The CDR3 nucleotides are TGTGCCAGCAGCTTTCAGTACGAGCAGTTCTTC.

The chain couples TRBV29-1 to TRBJ1-2; 10 bases align to TRBD1. The CDR3 contains 13 residues. The V segment lost 4 bases and the J segment 5 bases; nucleotides outside the gene matches: 4. In germline, CDR1 is SQVTM, CDR2 ANQGSEA. The CDR3 loop is CSVGTGGGYGYTF. CDR3 bases: TGCAGCGTTGGGACAGGGGGGGGGTATGGCTACACCTTC.

The rearrangement uses TRBV2 and TRBJ2-7; D might be TRBD2 (7 bases). Trimming left V 8 bases short and J 2 bases short, with 22 bases between. The CDR3 length is 16 residues. Germline CDR1 and CDR2: SNHLY and FYNNEI. CDR3 in amino acids: CASVALFGGAAYEQYF. The CDR3 nucleotides are TGTGCCAGCGTGGCCCTTTTTGGGGGGGCGGCCTACGAGCAGTACTTC. Drawing the rest from reference TRBV2 and TRBJ2-7, the complete variable domain is EPEVTQTPSHQVTQMGQEVILRCVPISNHLYFYWYRQILGQKVEFLVSFYNNEISEKSEIFDDQFSVERPDGSNFTLKIRSTKLEDSAMYFCASVALFGGAAYEQYFGPGTRLTVT.

V is TRBV11-3 and J is TRBJ2-7, with TRBD2 identical over 10 bases. CDR1 is SGHNT and CDR2 is YENEEA in the germline V gene. CDR3 size: 14 residues. After removal of 6 bases from V and 5 bases from J, the junction contained 7 bases not matched to a gene. The CDR3 spells CASRKREGRNEQYF. CDR3 nucleotides: TGTGCCAGCAGAAAGCGGGAGGGCCGTAACGAGCAGTACTTC. The variable domain in full, with the rest retrieved from reference TRBV11-3 and TRBJ2-7, is EAGVVQSPRYKIIEKKQPVAFWCNPISGHNTLYWYLQNLGQGPELLIRYENEEAVDDSQLPKDRFSAERLKGVDSTLKIQPAELGDSAVYLCASRKREGRNEQYFGPGTRLTVT.

The chain is built from TRBV4-1 and TRBJ1-5, with TRBD1 identical over 9 bases. Looked up from germline, CDR1 is MGHRA and CDR2 is YSYEKL. Trimming took 0 bases from V and 6 from J; bases not matched to a gene: 12. The CDR3 is 18 amino acids. The CDR3 bases are TGCGCCAGCAGCCAAGAGGGATGGCGACAGGGGGTCGTTCAGCCCCAGCATTTT. This translates into CASSQEGWRQGVVQPQHF.

This clone was detected only a few times. V usage is TRBV10-2 and J usage is TRBJ2-7; no clear D. The germline V and J ends were trimmed by 4 bases and 5 bases, with 6 bases remaining between them. Per the germline V gene, CDR1 is WSHSY and CDR2 is SAAADI. The CDR3 loop spans 11 amino acids. CDR3 residues: CASSALDEQYF. The CDR3 region has the DNA TGCGCCAGCAGTGCCCTCGACGAGCAGTACTTC.

This sequence joins TRBV19 and TRBJ2-7; perhaps TRBD1 as D (7 bases). CDR1 is LNHDA, CDR2 SQIVND, per germline (reference sequence). The V and J ends lost 2 bases and 2 bases respectively, with 13 bases between them. This CDR3 comprises 15 residues. The CDR3 nucleotides are TGTGCCAGTAGTATAAGTCCAGGGGGGCCCTACGAGCAGTACTTC. This gives the protein CASSISPGGPYEQYF.

V and J are TRBV5-6 and TRBJ1-1, with a tentative D call TRBD1 (6 bases). The CDR3 runs to 15 residues. Trimming removed 0 bases at V and 1 base at J, with 10 bases between. Germline assignment: CDR1 SGHDT and CDR2 YYEEEE. CDR3 nucleotides: TGTGCCAGCAGCTTGGTGGACAGCGAGAACACTGAAGCTTTCTTT. Its protein product is CASSLVDSENTEAFF. Together with reference TRBV5-6 and TRBJ1-1, the CDR3 gives the full variable domain: DAGVTQSPTHLIKTRGQQVTLRCSPKSGHDTVSWYQQALGQGPQFIFQYYEEEERQRGNFPDRFSGHQFPNYSSELNVNALLLGDSALYLCASSLVDSENTEAFFGQGTRLTVV.